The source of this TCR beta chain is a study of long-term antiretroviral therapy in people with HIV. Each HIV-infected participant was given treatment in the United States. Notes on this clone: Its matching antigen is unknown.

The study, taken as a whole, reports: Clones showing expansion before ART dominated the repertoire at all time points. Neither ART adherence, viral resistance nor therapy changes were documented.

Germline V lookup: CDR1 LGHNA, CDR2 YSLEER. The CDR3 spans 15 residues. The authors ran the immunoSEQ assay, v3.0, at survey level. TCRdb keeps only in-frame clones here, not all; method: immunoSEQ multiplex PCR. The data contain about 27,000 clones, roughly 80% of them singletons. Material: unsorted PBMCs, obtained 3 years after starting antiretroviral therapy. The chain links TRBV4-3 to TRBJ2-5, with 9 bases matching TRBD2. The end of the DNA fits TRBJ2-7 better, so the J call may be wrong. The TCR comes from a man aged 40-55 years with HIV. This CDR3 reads CASSHIAGESYEQYF. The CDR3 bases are TGCGCCAGCAGCCACATAGCGGGAGAGTCCTACGAGCAGTACTTC.